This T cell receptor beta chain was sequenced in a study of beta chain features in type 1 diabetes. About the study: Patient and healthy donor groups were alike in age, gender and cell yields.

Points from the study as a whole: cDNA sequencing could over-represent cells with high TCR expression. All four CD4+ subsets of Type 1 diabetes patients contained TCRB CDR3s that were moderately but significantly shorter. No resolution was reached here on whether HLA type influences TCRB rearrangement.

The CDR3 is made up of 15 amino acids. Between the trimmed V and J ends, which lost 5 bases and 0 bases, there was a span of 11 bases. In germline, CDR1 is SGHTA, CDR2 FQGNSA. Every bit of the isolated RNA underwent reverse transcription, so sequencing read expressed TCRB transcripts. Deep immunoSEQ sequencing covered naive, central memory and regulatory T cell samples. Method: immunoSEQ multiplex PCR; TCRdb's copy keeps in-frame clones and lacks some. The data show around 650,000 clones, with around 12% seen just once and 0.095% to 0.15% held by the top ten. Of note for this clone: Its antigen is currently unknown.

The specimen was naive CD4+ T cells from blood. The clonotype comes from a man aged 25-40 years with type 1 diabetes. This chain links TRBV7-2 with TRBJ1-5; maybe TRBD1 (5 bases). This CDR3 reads CASSAGTDSNQPQHF. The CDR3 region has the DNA TGTGCCAGCAGCGCAGGGACGGATAGCAATCAGCCCCAGCATTTT.